The T cell receptor beta chain described here comes from a study of cytomegalovirus exposure and HLA in healthy donors. General study findings and limits: CMV antigen specificity was confirmed in vitro for a few CMV-associated chains. A link between a missense DCLRE1C variant and TCR beta V- and J-gene trimming emerged from a later analysis. There were some V segments, including TRBV6-2 and TRBV6-3, excluded as indistinguishable.

As for the donors, each was a healthy bone marrow donor. The V end was cut by 6 bases, the J end by 1 base, with 10 bases between. This CDR3 is 15 amino acids long. The germline CDR1 and CDR2 sequences are WNHNN and SYGVQD (reference sequence). This clone was seen just once. Its antigen remains unidentified. PCR primers comprised 60 Vbeta and 13 Jbeta primers. Method: immunoSEQ multiplex PCR; TCRdb's copy keeps in-frame clones and lacks some. This table has more than 150,000 clones, 80% to 85% appearing once. The origin of this receptor is a woman between 25 and 40 years old in good health and CMV-seronegative. The sequencing input was PBMCs. The chain has TRBV10-1 and TRBJ2-6; possibly TRBD1 for D (6 bases). Written as DNA, the CDR3 is TGCGCCAGCAGCCCTACAGGGTCTGGGGCCAACGTCCTGACTTTC. Translated: CASSPTGSGANVLTF.